The sequence of this T cell receptor beta chain was determined in a study of shared clonotypes between healthy human individuals. As to this clone: What it recognizes is unknown. A much larger clone differs by one base, so this may be a read error.

Generated by immunoSEQ multiplex PCR, the TCRdb table keeps only in-frame clones and is missing some. The data show about 1.1 million clones, with more than 75% seen just once and 0.5% to 0.6% held by the top ten. The CDR3 spans 15 residues. Germline CDR1 MNHEY, CDR2 SVGAGI. V lost 0 bases and J 9 bases, leaving 17 bases between the germline ends. Study-level points and caveats: Clonotype sharing among the donors was expected to vary with sequencing depth. Naive subsets generally had larger estimated richness than memory subsets. Rarefaction revealed incomplete sorted-subset sequencing despite large depth. The four-donor shared clonotypes exceeded non-shared clonotypes in generation probability, with non-shared ones scoring lower.

The rearrangement joins TRBV6-5 to TRBJ1-1; a possible D gene is TRBD1 (5 bases). The receptor was derived from a man younger than 35 in good health. Some clones in this sample may be carry-over from other donors' samples. The specimen was memory CD4+ T cells from PBMCs. The subset was: CD45RA-negative fraction. The CDR3 loop is CASSYSVGTVAKAFF. The CDR3 DNA is TGTGCCAGCAGTTACTCGGTCGGGACCGTCGCCAAAGCTTTCTTT.